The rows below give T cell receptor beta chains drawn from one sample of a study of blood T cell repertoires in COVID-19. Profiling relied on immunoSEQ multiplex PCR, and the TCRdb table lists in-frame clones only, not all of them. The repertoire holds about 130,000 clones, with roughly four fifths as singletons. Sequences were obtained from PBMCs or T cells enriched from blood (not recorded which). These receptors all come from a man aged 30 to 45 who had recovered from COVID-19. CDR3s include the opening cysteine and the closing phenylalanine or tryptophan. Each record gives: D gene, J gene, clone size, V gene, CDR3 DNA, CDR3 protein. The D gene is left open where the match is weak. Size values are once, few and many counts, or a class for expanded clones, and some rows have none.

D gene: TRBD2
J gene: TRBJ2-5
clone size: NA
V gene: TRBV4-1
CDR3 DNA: TGCGCCAGCAGCCAGACGCCACAGCGGGAGCAGTCAGAGACCCAGTACTTC
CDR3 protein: CASSQTPQREQSETQYF

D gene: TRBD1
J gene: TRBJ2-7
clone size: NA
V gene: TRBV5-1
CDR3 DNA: TGCGCCAGCAGCTTTCGGACAGGGAACTACGAGCAGTACTTC
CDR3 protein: CASSFRTGNYEQYF

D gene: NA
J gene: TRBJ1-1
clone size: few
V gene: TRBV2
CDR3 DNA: TGTGCCAGCAGTGCACTCCCGAACACTGAAGCTTTCTTT
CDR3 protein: CASSALPNTEAFF

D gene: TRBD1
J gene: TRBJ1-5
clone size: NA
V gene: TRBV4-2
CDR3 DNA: TGTGCCAGCAGCCAAGGACAGGGGGGCCAGCCCCAGCATTTT
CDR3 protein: CASSQGQGGQPQHF

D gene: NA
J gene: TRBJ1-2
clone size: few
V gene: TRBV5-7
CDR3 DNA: TGTGCCAGCAGCTTGGACACTAACTATGGCTACACCTTC
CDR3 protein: CASSLDTNYGYTF

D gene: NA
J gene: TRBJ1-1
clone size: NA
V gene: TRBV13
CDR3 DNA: TGTGCCAGCAGCTTAGGGGTAGACATGAACACTGAAGCTTTCTTT
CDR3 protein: CASSLGVDMNTEAFF

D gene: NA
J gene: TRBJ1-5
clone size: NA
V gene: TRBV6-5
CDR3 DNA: TGTGCCAGCAACCAGGGGCAGGGCAATCAGCCCCAGCATTTT
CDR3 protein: CASNQGQGNQPQHF

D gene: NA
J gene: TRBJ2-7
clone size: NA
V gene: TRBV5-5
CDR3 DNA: TGTGCCAGCAGCACGACAGGTTTTAGCTCCTACGAGCAGTACTTC
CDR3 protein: CASSTTGFSSYEQYF

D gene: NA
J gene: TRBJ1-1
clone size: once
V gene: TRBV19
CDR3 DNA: TGTGCCAGTACTATCGGACAGTTGAACACTGAAGCTTTCTTT
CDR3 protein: CASTIGQLNTEAFF

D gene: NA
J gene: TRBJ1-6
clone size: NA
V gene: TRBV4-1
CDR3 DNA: TGCGCCAGCAGTGGGCACCAAGCTAACAATTCACCCCTCCACTTT
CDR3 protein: CASSGHQANNSPLHF

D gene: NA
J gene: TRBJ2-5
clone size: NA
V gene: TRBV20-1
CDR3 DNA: TGCAGTGCCCTCGGGGAGACCCAGTACTTC
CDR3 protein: CSALGETQYF

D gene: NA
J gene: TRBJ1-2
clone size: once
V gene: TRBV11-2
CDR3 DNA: TGTGCCAGCAGCTTACAGGAATACTATGGCTACACCTTC
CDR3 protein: CASSLQEYYGYTF

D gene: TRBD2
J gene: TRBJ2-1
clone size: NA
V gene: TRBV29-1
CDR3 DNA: TGCAGCGTTGAGGCGACTAGCGAGGGGGACAATGAGCAGTTCTTC
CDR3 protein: CSVEATSEGDNEQFF

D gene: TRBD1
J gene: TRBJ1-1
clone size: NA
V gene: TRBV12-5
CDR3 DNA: TGTGCTAGTGGTTATACCCGGGGACAGGGGTCTGAAGCTTTCTTT
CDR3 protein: CASGYTRGQGSEAFF

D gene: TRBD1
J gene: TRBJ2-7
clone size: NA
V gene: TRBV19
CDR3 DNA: TGTGCCAGTAGTAAGGGGGCCACGGGGCCCTACGAGCAGTACTTC
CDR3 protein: CASSKGATGPYEQYF

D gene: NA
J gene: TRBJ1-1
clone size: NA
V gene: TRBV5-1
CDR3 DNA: TGCGCCAGCAGCCGGGGTATAGACACTGAAGCTTTCTTT
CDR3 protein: CASSRGIDTEAFF

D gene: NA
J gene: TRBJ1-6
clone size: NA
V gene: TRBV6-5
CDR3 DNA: TGTGCCAGCAGAGTACAGGTAGAGAATTCACCCCTCCACTTT
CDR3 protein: CASRVQVENSPLHF

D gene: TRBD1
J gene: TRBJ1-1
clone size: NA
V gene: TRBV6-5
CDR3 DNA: TGTGCCAGCAGTACTCGGACAGGGAGAGCAGCTTTCTTT
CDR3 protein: CASSTRTGRAAFF

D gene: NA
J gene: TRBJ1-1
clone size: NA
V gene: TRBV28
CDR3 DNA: TGTGCCAGCAGCTTATCAAGAACCGAGGAAGCTTTCTTT
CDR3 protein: CASSLSRTEEAFF

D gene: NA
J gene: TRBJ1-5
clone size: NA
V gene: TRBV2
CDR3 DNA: TGTGCCAGCAGTGGGGGCCCCGGGGGAAATCAGCCCCAGCATTTT
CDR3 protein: CASSGGPGGNQPQHF

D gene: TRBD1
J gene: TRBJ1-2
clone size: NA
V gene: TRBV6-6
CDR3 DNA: TGTGCCAGCAGTTACTCGGGGTCCGGGCAGGGGGATGGCTACACCTTC
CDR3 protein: CASSYSGSGQGDGYTF

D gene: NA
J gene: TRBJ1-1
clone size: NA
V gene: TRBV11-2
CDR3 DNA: TGTGCCAGCAGCTTAAACAGCTTAAACACTGAAGCTTTCTTT
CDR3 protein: CASSLNSLNTEAFF

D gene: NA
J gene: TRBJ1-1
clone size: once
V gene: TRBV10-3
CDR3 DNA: TGTGCCATCTGGAGTGGCGGAACTGAAGCTTTCTTT
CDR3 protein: CAIWSGGTEAFF

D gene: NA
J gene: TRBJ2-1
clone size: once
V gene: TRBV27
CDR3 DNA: TGTGCCAGCAGTTCGGGGTACAATGAGCAGTTCTTC
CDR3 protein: CASSSGYNEQFF

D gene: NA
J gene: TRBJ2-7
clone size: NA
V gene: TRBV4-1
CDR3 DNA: TGCGCCAGCAGCCAAGGTTCCCTCTCCTACGAGCAGTACTTC
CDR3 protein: CASSQGSLSYEQYF

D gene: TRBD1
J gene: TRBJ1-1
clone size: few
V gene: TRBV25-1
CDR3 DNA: TGTGCCAGCAGTGGAACAGGGGTCGTGACTGAAGCTTTCTTT
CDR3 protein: CASSGTGVVTEAFF

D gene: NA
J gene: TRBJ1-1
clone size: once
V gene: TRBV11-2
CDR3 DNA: TGTGCCAGCAGCTTATCGGCATTCGGGGACACTGAAGCTTTCTTT
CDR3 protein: CASSLSAFGDTEAFF

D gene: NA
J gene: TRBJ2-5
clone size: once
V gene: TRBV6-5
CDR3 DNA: TGTGCCAGCAGCCCACGGGACAGATGGGGGGAGTCCCAGTACTTC
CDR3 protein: CASSPRDRWGESQYF

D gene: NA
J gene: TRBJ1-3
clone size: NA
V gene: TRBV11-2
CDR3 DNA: TGTGCCAGCAACCAGGGTCCCACTGGAAACACCATATATTTT
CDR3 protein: CASNQGPTGNTIYF

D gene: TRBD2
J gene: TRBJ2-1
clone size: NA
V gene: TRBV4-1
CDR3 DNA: TGCGCCAGCAGCACCCGGGGACTAGTTCGAGGGGGTGAGCAGTTCTTC
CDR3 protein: CASSTRGLVRGGEQFF

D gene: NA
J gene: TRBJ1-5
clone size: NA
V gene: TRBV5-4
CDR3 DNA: TGTGCCAGCAGCTTGGCCACCGGGGTAGGTGATCAGCCCCAGCATTTT
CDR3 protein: CASSLATGVGDQPQHF

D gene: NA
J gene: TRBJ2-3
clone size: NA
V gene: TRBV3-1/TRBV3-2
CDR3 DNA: TGTGCCAGCAGCCGAATAGAGGGCACAGATACGCAGTATTTT
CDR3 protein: CASSRIEGTDTQYF

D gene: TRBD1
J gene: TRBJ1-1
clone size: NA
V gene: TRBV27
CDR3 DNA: TGTGCCAGCAGTTTACAGGGGGTGAACACTGAAGCTTTCTTT
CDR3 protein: CASSLQGVNTEAFF

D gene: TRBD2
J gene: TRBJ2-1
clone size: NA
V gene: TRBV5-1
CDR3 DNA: TGCGCCAGCAGCTTGGGGCGGGAGACATACAATGAGCAGTTCTTC
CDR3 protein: CASSLGRETYNEQFF

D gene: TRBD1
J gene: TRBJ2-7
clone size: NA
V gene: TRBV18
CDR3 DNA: TGTGCCAGCTCAGAGGACAGGGGTGCGTTCGAGCAGTACTTC
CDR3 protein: CASSEDRGAFEQYF

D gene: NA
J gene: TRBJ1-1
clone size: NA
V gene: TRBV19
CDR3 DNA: TGTGCCAGTAGAGAGGGCTTGAACACTGAAGCTTTCTTT
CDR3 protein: CASREGLNTEAFF

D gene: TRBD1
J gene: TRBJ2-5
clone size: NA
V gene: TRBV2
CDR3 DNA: TGTGCCAGCAGTGATGGCTGGACAGGGGAACAGACCCAGTACTTC
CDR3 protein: CASSDGWTGEQTQYF

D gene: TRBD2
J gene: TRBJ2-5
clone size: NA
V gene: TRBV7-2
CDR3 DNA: TGTGCCAGCAGTAATAGCGGGAAGGGGGAGACCCAGTACTTC
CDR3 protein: CASSNSGKGETQYF

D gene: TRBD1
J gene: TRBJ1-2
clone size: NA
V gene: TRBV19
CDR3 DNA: TGTGCCAGTAGCTATTTTACCGGGACAGGGCCCACCCAGGGCTACTATGGCTACACCTTC
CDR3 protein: CASSYFTGTGPTQGYYGYTF

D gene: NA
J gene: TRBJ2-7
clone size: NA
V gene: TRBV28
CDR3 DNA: TGTGCCAGCAGTTTATCCCCATACGGGGAGCGGGAGCAGTACTTC
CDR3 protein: CASSLSPYGEREQYF

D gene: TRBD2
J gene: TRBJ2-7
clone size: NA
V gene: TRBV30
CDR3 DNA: TGTGCCTGGAGTATGCGGGAGAACTACGAGCAGTACTTC
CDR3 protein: CAWSMRENYEQYF

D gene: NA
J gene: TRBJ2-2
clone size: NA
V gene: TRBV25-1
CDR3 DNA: TGTGCCAGCAGTGAATATCCAGGGGCCGGGACCGGGGAGCTGTTTTTT
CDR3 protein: CASSEYPGAGTGELFF

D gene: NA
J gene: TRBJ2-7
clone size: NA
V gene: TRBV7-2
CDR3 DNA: TGTGCCAGCAGCTTAGCGGCCGGGAGCTACGAGCAGTACTTC
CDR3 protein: CASSLAAGSYEQYF

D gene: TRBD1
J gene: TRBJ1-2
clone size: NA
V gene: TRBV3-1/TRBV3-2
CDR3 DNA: TGTGCCAGCAGCCAAGACCTGACAGGGTTTTACTATGGCTACACCTTC
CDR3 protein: CASSQDLTGFYYGYTF

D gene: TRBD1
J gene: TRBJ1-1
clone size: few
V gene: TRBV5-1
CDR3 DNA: TGCGCCAGCAGCCGCTCCGGGACAGGGGGAACTGAAGCTTTCTTT
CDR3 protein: CASSRSGTGGTEAFF

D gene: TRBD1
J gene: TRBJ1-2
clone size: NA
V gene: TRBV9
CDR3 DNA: TGTGCCAGCAGCATAGGACAGGGGGGTGGAGGCTACACCTTC
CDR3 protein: CASSIGQGGGGYTF

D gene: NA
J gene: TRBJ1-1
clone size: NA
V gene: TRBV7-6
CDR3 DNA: TGTGCCAGCAGCCCCTGGGGGACTATGGGCACTGAAGCTTTCTTT
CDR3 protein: CASSPWGTMGTEAFF

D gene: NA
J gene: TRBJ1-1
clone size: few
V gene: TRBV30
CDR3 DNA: TGTGCCTGGAGGGGCACTTCGAACACTGAAGCTTTCTTT
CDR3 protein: CAWRGTSNTEAFF

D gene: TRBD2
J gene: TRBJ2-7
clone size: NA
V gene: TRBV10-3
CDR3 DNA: TGTGCCATCAGTGGATCGGATAGCGGGTTCACCTACGAGCAGTACTTC
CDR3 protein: CAISGSDSGFTYEQYF

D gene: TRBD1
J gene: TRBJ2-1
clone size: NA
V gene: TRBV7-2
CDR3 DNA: TGTGCCAGCAGCTTAGCACGGGACAGCTCCTACAATGAGCAGTTCTTC
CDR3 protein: CASSLARDSSYNEQFF

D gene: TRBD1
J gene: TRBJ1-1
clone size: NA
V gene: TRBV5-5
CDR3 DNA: TGTGCCAGCAGCCCTGGGACAGGGGGCACGGGAACTGAAGCTTTCTTT
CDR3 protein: CASSPGTGGTGTEAFF

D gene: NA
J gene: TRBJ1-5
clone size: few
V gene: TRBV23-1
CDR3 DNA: TGCGCCAGCAGTCGTTGCGTTGGGCAGGCTTTGAGTTACCGGAATCAGCCCCAGCATTTT
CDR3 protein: CASSRCVGQALSYRNQPQHF

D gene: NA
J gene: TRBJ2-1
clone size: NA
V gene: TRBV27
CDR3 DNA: TGTGCCAGCAGTTTGGGCCTCTACAATGAGCAGTTCTTC
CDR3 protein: CASSLGLYNEQFF

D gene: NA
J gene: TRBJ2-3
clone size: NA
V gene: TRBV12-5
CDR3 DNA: TGTGCTAGTGGTTTGGAGGGGGTAGCTAGCACAGATACGCAGTATTTT
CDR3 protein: CASGLEGVASTDTQYF